This T cell receptor (beta chain) comes out of a study of blood T cells in healthy people across ages. Findings and limits, study-wide: Whereas aged donors had fewer naive CD4+ cells, long-lived donors had more of them and higher diversity.

For the second PCR, which ran for about 7 to 12 cycles, a sample-barcoded 5' primer and a J-beta primer mix were used. From the 5' RACE reads, TCRdb called clonotypes with MiXCR, one entry per CDR3 protein. The sample holds some 700,000 distinct CDR3 sequences, roughly 41% seen once. For every donor, a draw yielded about 9.7 milliliters of peripheral blood. Each sample gave at least 6 million isolated PBMCs. A note on this clonotype: Its antigen remains unidentified.

This CDR3 has 15 residues. CDR1 and CDR2 from the germline V gene are MNHEY and SVGEGT. The sequencing input was blood. The chain uses TRBV6-2 or TRBV6-3 and TRBJ2-1, with D unclear. The J call may be wrong; the DNA end is better matched by TRBJ2-7. This TCR derives from a woman aged 55-69 years in good health. DNA of the CDR3: TGTGCCAGCAGTTACTGGGATCCCACGAATTACGAGCAGTACTTC. This translates into CASSYWDPTNYEQYF.